This T cell receptor (beta chain) was identified during a study of blood T cell repertoires in COVID-19. Across the study: The origin of the acute and convalescent COVID-19 samples was the United States, Italy and Spain. The cDNA or gDNA used as material had been derived from T cells, B-cell-depleted T cells, or PBMCs.

This CDR3 contains 18 residues. Germline assignment: CDR1 SGHVS and CDR2 FQNEAQ. The V segment lost 0 bases and the J segment 0 bases; nucleotides outside the gene matches: 9. As originally analysed: Nucleated cell number was recorded as an estimate derived from reference gene primer amplification. Measured with immunoSEQ multiplex PCR; TCRdb has only the in-frame clones, and not every one. The DNA gave D and trimming, while V, J and clone size come from that table. The sample shows about 84,000 clones, 83% of them seen only once. The clonotype comes from a woman aged 80 or older with acute or convalescent COVID-19. Material for sequencing was peripheral blood. The rearrangement joins TRBV7-8 to TRBJ2-3; 7 nucleotides agree with TRBD2. The chain's CDR3 is CASSLASPGSGSTDTQYF. In nucleotides, the CDR3 is TGTGCCAGCAGCTTAGCGTCCCCAGGTAGCGGGAGCACAGATACGCAGTATTTT.